This T cell receptor beta chain derives from a study of primary melanoma T cells and metastatic recurrence. Findings and caveats of the study: Adding T-cell fraction to thickness reportedly best improved survival prediction.

Sequenced by immunoSEQ multiplex PCR; TCRdb stores in-frame clones only, minus some. The sample contains about 700 clones, more than 75% of which appear only once. Remarks on this clone: Its specificity is unknown.

The CDR3 runs to 17 residues. Germline V gene sequence: CDR1 MNHGY, CDR2 SAAAGT. V gave up 7 bases and J gave up 1 base, with 22 bases separating them. The chain employs TRBV6-8 and TRBJ1-1, with a possible D match to TRBD1 (6 bases). Sequencing was done on a sample of melanoma tumor tissue. This clonotype was sampled from a human donor with melanoma. The CDR3 is CASILGATGRRNTEAFF. The DNA of the CDR3 is TGTGCCAGCATCCTAGGGGCAACAGGGAGAAGGAACACTGAAGCTTTCTTT.